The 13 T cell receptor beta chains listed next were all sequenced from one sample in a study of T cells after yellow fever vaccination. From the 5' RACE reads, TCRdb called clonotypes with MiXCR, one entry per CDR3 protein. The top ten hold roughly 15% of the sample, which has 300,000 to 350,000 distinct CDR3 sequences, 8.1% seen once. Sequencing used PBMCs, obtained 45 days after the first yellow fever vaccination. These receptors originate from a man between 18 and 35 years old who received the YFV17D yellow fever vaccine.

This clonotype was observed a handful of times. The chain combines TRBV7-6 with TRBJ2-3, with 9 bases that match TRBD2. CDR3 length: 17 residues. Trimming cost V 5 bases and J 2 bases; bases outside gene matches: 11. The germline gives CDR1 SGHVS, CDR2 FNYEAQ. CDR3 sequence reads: CASSKIPSGGHTDTQYF. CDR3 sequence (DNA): TGTGCCAGCAGCAAGATCCCAAGCGGGGGGCACACAGATACGCAGTATTTT.

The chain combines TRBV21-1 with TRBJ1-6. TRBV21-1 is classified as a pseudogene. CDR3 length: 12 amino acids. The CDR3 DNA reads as TGTGCCAGCAGTTCTTATCCCTCGTCCCTCCACTTT. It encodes CASSSYPSSLHF.

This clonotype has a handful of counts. CDR3 nucleotides: TGTGCCAGCAGCCCCCTCGAGCGCACTGAAGCTTTCTTT. It is translated as CASSPLERTEAFF. This chain joins TRBV7-9 and TRBJ1-1; D ambiguous. Trimming cost V 5 bases and J 4 bases, with 11 bases left between them. The CDR3 is made up of 13 amino acids. Germline assignment: CDR1 SEHNR and CDR2 FQNEAQ (reference sequence). The variable domain in full, completed from reference TRBV7-9 and TRBJ1-1, reads DTGVSQNPRHKITKRGQNVTFRCDPISEHNRLYWYRQTLGQGPEFLTYFQNEAQLEKSRLLSDRFSAERPKGSFSTLEIQRTEQGDSAMYLCASSPLERTEAFFGQGTRLTVV.

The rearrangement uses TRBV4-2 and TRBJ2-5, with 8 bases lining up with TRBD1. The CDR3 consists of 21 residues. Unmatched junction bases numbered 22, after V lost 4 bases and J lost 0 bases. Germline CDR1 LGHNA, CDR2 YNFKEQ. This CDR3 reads CASSPGQGNIVGTPYQETQYF. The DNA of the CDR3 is TGTGCCAGCAGCCCCGGACAGGGAAACATTGTGGGGACTCCGTACCAAGAGACCCAGTACTTC.

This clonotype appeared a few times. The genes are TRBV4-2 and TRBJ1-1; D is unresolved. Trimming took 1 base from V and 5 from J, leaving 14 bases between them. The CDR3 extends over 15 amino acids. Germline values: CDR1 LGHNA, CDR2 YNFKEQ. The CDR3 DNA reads TGTGCCAGCAGCCAAGCTGGCCGGGTGGGGACTGAAGCTTTCTTT. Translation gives CASSQAGRVGTEAFF.

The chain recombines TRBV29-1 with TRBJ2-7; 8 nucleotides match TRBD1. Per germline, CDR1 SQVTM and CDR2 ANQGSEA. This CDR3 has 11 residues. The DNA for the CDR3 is TGCAGCGTGGCCGGGACAGGAGACCCGGGAGTC. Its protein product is CSVAGTGDPGV.

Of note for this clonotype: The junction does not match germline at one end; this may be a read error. The CDR3 region is CACSSAGGRHPTNEKLFF. The DNA for the CDR3 is TGTGCCTGCAGTTCCGCAGGGGGGAGACATCCAACTAATGAAAAACTGTTTTTT. This rearrangement joins TRBV3-1 to TRBJ1-4; TRBD1 matches at 7 bases. The CDR3 is 18 residues long. Germline V gene lookup returns CDR1 LGHDT and CDR2 YNNKEL (reference sequence).

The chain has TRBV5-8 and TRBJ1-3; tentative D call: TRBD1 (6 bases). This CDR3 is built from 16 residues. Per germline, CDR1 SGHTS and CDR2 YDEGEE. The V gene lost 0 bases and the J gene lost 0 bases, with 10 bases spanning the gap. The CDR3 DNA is TGTGCCAGCAGCTTGGCCCGGGACAACTCTGGAAACACCATATATTTT. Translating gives CASSLARDNSGNTIYF.

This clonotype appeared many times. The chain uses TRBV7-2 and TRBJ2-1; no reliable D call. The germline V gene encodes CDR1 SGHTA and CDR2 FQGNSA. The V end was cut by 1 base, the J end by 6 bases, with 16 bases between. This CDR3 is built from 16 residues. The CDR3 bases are TGTGCCAGCAGCTTAGTGCTGGGTTCGGGTTTCAATGAGCAGTTCTTC. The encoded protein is CASSLVLGSGFNEQFF.

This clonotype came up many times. CDR3 in amino acids: CASSLVDSSNTEAFF. Here the CDR3 DNA reads TGTGCCAGCAGCTTAGTCGACAGTTCAAACACTGAAGCTTTCTTT. The chain links TRBV7-2 to TRBJ1-1; a possible D gene is TRBD1 (5 bases). Trimming pared 1 base from V and 2 bases from J, leaving 11 bases between. The CDR3 is 15 residues long. Germline V lookup: CDR1 SGHTA, CDR2 FQGNSA. Variable domain in full (rest from reference TRBV7-2 and TRBJ1-1): GAGVSQSPSNKVTEKGKDVELRCDPISGHTALYWYRQSLGQGLEFLIYFQGNSAPDKSGLPSDRFSAERTGGSVSTLTIQRTQQEDSAVYLCASSLVDSSNTEAFFGQGTRLTVV.

CDR3 amino acids: CASSRLAAETQYF. The CDR3 region has the DNA TGCGCCAGCAGCCGGCTAGCGGCAGAGACCCAGTACTTC. V is TRBV5-1 and J is TRBJ2-5; TRBD2 matches 7 bases. This CDR3 has 13 amino acids. Germline CDR1 is SGHRS and CDR2 is YFSETQ. Trimming removed 4 bases from V and 4 bases from J; junction bases left unmatched: 4.

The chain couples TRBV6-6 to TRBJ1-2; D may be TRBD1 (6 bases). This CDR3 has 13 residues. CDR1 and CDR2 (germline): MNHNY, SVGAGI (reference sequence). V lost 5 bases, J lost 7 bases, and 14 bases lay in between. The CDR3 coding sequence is TGTGCCAGCAGTAGTGGGGGGGCGGGTGGCTACACCTTC. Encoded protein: CASSSGGAGGYTF.

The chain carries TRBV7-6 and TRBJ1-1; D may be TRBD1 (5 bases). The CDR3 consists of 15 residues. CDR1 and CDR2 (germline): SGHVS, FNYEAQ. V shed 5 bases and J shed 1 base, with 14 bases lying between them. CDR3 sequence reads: CASSALGRENTEAFF. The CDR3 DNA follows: TGTGCCAGCAGCGCACTCGGCAGGGAGAACACTGAAGCTTTCTTT.